Listed here is a single T cell receptor beta chain. The data originate from a study of CD8+CD57+ T cells in acquired aplastic anemia. Looking at the study overall: The sorted CD4+ and CD8+ cells yielded an average around 3 ug of DNA.

The use of genomic DNA as template underpinned the TCR beta VDJ and CDR3 profiling. TCRdb re-called the reads through MiXCR, storing one row per CDR3 protein. The table lists 55,000 to 60,000 distinct CDR3 sequences, around 57% of them singletons. Germline assignment: CDR1 LNHNV and CDR2 YYDKDF (reference sequence). The V end lost 5 bases, the J end lost 1 base, and 12 bases lay between the germline ends. The CDR3 is made up of 15 amino acids. Before being chosen for sequencing, patients had shown CD8+CD57+ cell expansion by flow cytometry. A severe acquired aplastic anemia diagnosis applied to all patients. Patients had received no therapy at the time of blood sampling.

Sequencing used sorted CD4+, CD8+, or CD8+CD57+ T cells (not recorded which) from PBMCs. The source of this sequence is a human donor with aplastic anemia. The chain carries TRBV15 and TRBJ1-5; no firm D call. The CDR3 coding sequence is TGTGCCACCAGCCTAGTACTGACGAGCAATCAGCCCCAGCATTTT. Amino acids: CATSLVLTSNQPQHF.